The entry below describes one T cell receptor (beta chain). As yet, its antigen is unknown. The junction departs from the called germline gene at one end, perhaps through a read error. The CDR3 runs to 14 residues. Germline loops: CDR1 SGHKS, CDR2 YYEKEE (reference sequence). This sample stems from a study of blood T cells in healthy people across ages. Sample-barcoded 5' priming and a J-beta primer mix drove a second PCR of about 6 to 12 cycles. All samples yielded 3 million or more CDR3-containing paired-end reads. Using its own MiXCR run on the 5' RACE reads, TCRdb lists one record per CDR3 protein. The profile shows approximately 1.5 million distinct CDR3 sequences, about 31% of them singletons. Study outcomes and limitations: Age advanced and TCR beta diversity per million T cells fell, roughly linearly.

V gene TRBV5-5 combines with J gene TRBJ2-7, with 7 nucleotides matching TRBD1. The sequence derives from a woman in her twenties or thirties in good health. Sequencing was carried out using blood. CDR3 sequence reads: CASSLWTGSYERYF. Here the CDR3 DNA reads TGTGCCAGCAGCCTATGGACAGGCTCCTACGAGCGGTACTTC.